Reported below is one T cell receptor beta chain. Trimming pared 4 bases from V and 10 bases from J, leaving 16 bases between. This CDR3 comprises 14 residues. Germline-derived CDR1 and CDR2 are MNHEY and SMNVEV (reference sequence). This sample is drawn from a study of blood T cell repertoires in COVID-19. Study-level information: Samples came from the United States, Italy and Spain, spanning acute and convalescent COVID-19. In each case, the material was cDNA or gDNA derived from T cells, B-cell-depleted T cells, or PBMCs.

Per the authors' pipeline: Estimation of nucleated cell counts was performed using reference gene primer amplification. TCRdb's table, derived via immunoSEQ multiplex PCR, lists solely in-frame clones and lacks some. V and J calls and clone size are those listed in that table; D and trimming were worked out from the DNA. The sample has over 110,000 clones, roughly 84% seen once. The sample taken for sequencing was peripheral blood. This chain joins TRBV27 and TRBJ2-2; D might be TRBD2 (6 bases). The receptor was derived from a man in his fifties or sixties with active or convalescent COVID-19. CDR3 DNA sequence: TGTGCCAGCAGTTCGGTAGCGGCGGTTGAGGAGCTGTTTTTT. Translation: CASSSVAAVEELFF.